This TCR beta chain was profiled in a study of blood T cell repertoires in COVID-19. Overall study: Acute and convalescent COVID-19 samples came from the United States, Italy and Spain. From T cells, B-cell-depleted T cells, or PBMCs came the material, which was cDNA or gDNA.

The CDR3 has 18 residues. Per germline, CDR1 LGHNA and CDR2 YSLEER. V shed 3 bases and J shed 0 bases, with 18 bases lying between them. In the original processing: Reference gene primer amplification yielded estimated nucleated cell counts. This table comes from immunoSEQ multiplex PCR, and its TCRdb copy is limited to in-frame clones, with some not included. V, J and clone size were drawn from that table, and D and trimming were deduced from the DNA. This table holds 100,000 to 120,000 clones, 60% to 80% found once. The V gene is TRBV4-3, the J gene TRBJ2-1; D might be TRBD2 (6 bases). Sequenced: peripheral blood. The sequence was obtained from an elderly woman with active or convalescent COVID-19. CDR3 sequence: CASSHNLRRGGSYNEQFF. The CDR3 coding sequence is TGCGCCAGCAGCCACAATTTACGGAGGGGAGGCTCCTACAATGAGCAGTTCTTC.